These T cell receptor beta chains were read from a single sample in a study of regulatory T cells in long-lasting Graves disease. TCRdb re-called the multiplex PCR reads through MiXCR, storing one row per CDR3 protein. The sample holds approximately 350,000 distinct CDR3 sequences, 20% to 25% seen once. Sample: peripheral blood mononuclear cells (PBMCs), taken when the disease was refractory, from a patient treated with antithyroid drugs. The receptors shown here come from a woman in her 40s with Graves disease. CDR3s leave out the opening cysteine and the closing phenylalanine or tryptophan.

TRBV20-1	TRBJ1-1	SATIPGYDTEAF
TRBV9	TRBJ1-5	ASSGGTDSNQPQH
TRBV14	TRBJ2-5	ASSPGGTSWETQY
TRBV7-9	TRBJ1-6	ASSLFSGPANSPLH
TRBV7-2	TRBJ2-7	ASSLVRGQGKPYEQY
TRBV6-1	TRBJ2-2	ASTKGTSGSTGELF
TRBV2	TRBJ2-1	ASHTAYNEQF
TRBV6-2/TRBV6-3	TRBJ2-2	ASKGHLRTGELF
TRBV6-2/TRBV6-3	TRBJ2-3	ASSRGLAGGYDTQY
TRBV12-3/TRBV12-4	TRBJ2-2	ASDKTFRGTGELF
TRBV18	TRBJ2-5	ASSQVGTGDQETQY
TRBV13	TRBJ2-6	ASSLAMDRAGANVLT
TRBV7-9	TRBJ2-4	ASSRPLAGLKNIQY
TRBV28	TRBJ1-5	ASSQGGRNLQPQH
TRBV2	TRBJ1-2	ASTQPQGEPNYGYT
TRBV29-1	TRBJ2-7	SGGDRDYEQY
TRBV13	TRBJ2-7	ASSLGGVVNEQY
TRBV27	TRBJ2-7	ASSNGWESEQY
TRBV7-2	TRBJ1-2	ASSLASYHRATYGYT
TRBV14	TRBJ1-1	ASSQVLRSNTEAF
TRBV30	TRBJ1-1	AWIPGLLVTEAF
TRBV7-2	TRBJ2-7	ASSLALGASYEQY
TRBV15	TRBJ2-1	ATSRDRGGQDEQF
TRBV12-3/TRBV12-4	TRBJ2-7	ASSPTMFYEQY
TRBV28	TRBJ1-2	ASSSTRGYT
TRBV28	TRBJ2-7	ASSPTLEPYEQY
TRBV12-3/TRBV12-4	TRBJ1-4	ASRATGRYSEKLF
TRBV12-3/TRBV12-4	TRBJ1-1	ASKGTGEAF
TRBV4-1	TRBJ2-2	ASSQEETGRYAGELF
TRBV19	TRBJ2-7	ASSIGEGSYEQY
TRBV2	TRBJ2-2	AGTDRDREFGELF
TRBV7-2	TRBJ2-7	ASSLDEGEQY
TRBV27	TRBJ2-5	ASSPGQVGETQY
TRBV20-1	TRBJ2-2	SVQTRGTGELF
TRBV25-1	TRBJ2-2	ASSEDSGGTGELF
TRBV7-9	TRBJ2-7	ASSLANRILAGGLY
TRBV29-1	TRBJ2-7	SVEDLGGEQY
TRBV10-3	TRBJ2-7	AISDQGHRGYEQY
TRBV28	TRBJ1-2	ASSRDRERLNYGYT
TRBV28	TRBJ2-3	ASSFRAGATDTQY
TRBV28	TRBJ2-5	ASSLFWTSFRGQETQY
TRBV9	TRBJ2-5	ASSVGETGTQY
TRBV20-1	TRBJ2-1	SARSGFNEQF
TRBV18	TRBJ2-5	ASRREETQY
TRBV27	TRBJ1-2	ASSLSSSYGYT